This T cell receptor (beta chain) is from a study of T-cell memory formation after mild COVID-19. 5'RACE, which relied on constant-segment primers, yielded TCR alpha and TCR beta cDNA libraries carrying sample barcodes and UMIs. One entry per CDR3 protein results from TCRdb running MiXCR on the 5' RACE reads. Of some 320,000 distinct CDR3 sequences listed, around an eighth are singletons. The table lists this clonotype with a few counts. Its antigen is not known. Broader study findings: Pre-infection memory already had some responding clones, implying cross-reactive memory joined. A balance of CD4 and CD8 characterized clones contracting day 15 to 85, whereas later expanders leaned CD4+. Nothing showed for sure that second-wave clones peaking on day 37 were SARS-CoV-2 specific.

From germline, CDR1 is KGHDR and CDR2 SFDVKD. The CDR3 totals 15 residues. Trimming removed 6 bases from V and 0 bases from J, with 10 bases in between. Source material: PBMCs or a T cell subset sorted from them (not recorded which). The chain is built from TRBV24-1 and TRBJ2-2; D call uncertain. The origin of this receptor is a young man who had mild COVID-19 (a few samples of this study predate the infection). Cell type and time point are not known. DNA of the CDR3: TGTGCCACCAGTAGTCAGAGTACGAACACCGGGGAGCTGTTTTTT. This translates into CATSSQSTNTGELFF.